The source of this T cell receptor (beta chain) is a study of T cell responses to AZD1222 COVID-19 vaccine. A word on this clone: Its antigen is still unknown.

Profiled with immunoSEQ multiplex PCR; TCRdb holds only in-frame clones, not every one. The sample holds 150,000 to 180,000 clones, about nine tenths seen once. Study-wide findings and caveats: Females outnumbered males among donors, who were mostly white British; clonal diversity was possibly underestimated. CD4 TCRs covered the whole spike, strongest at regions 160-218 and 743-854. Once two AZD1222 doses were given, Spike-specific TCR breadth and depth went up.

The CDR3 loop spans 15 amino acids. After removal of 5 bases from V and 4 bases from J, the junction contained 9 bases not matched to a gene. Germline V gives CDR1 WSHSY, CDR2 SAAADI. The TCR comes from an adult who had recovered from COVID-19. The V gene is TRBV10-2, the J gene TRBJ1-2; 8 nucleotides line up with TRBD1. Sequenced material: peripheral blood, taken after recovery from COVID-19. The CDR3 spells CASSPTDRVSYGYTF. The CDR3 DNA sequence: TGCGCCAGCAGTCCAACGGACAGGGTTTCCTATGGCTACACCTTC.